A single sample is the source of the 17 T cell receptor beta chains below, sequenced in a study of blood T cell repertoires in COVID-19. Here immunoSEQ multiplex PCR was the method, and the copy in TCRdb shows in-frame clones only, minus some. The sample has over 75,000 clones; around nine tenths are singletons. The sequencing sample was made of peripheral blood. These receptors all come from a human donor with COVID-19, enrolled during active disease. The donor label of this sample is uncertain.

V gene TRBV5-1 combines with J gene TRBJ2-2; 8 nucleotides line up with TRBD1. In germline, CDR1 is SGHRS, CDR2 YFSETQ. V gave up 3 bases and J gave up 7 bases; unmatched junction bases: 11. This CDR3 has 16 amino acids. CDR3 DNA: TGCGCCAGCAGCTCCCATACAGGGGGATCGGGCGGGGAGCTGTTTTTT. Its translation: CASSSHTGGSGGELFF. Filled out from reference TRBV5-1 and TRBJ2-2, the complete variable domain reads KAGVTQTPRYLIKTRGQQVTLSCSPISGHRSVSWYQQTPGQGLQFLFEYFSETQRNKGNFPGRFSGRQFSNSRSEMNVSTLELGDSALYLCASSSHTGGSGGELFFGEGSRLTVL.

The chain recombines TRBV27 with TRBJ1-6; 10 nucleotides match TRBD1. This CDR3 comprises 14 residues. CDR1 and CDR2 from the germline V gene are MNHEY and SMNVEV (reference sequence). V lost 6 bases to trimming and J lost 9 bases; unmatched junction nucleotides: 5. CDR3 sequence reads: CASRPGDRGSPLHF. The DNA of the CDR3 is TGTGCCAGCAGACCCGGGGACAGGGGTTCACCCCTCCACTTT.

The chain employs TRBV29-1 and TRBJ2-7; the D gene is possibly TRBD1 (6 bases). V gave up 5 bases and J gave up 2 bases, with 10 bases separating them. The CDR3 contains 12 residues. The germline V gene encodes CDR1 SQVTM and CDR2 ANQGSEA. The CDR3 region is CSVSRGTYEQYF. The CDR3 nucleotides read TGCAGCGTTAGCAGGGGAACCTACGAGCAGTACTTC.

The chain couples TRBV5-1 to TRBJ1-6; TRBD1 matches 8 bases. V lost 3 bases to trimming and J lost 8 bases; unmatched junction nucleotides: 7. This CDR3 has 15 amino acids. The germline V gene encodes CDR1 SGHRS and CDR2 YFSETQ. CDR3 sequence reads: CASSSNDRGYSPLHF. The CDR3 nucleotides are TGCGCCAGCAGCTCAAACGACAGGGGTTATTCACCCCTCCACTTT.

The chain combines TRBV21-1 with TRBJ1-4. TRBV21-1 has pseudogene status. The CDR3 extends over 15 amino acids. CDR3 DNA: TGTGCCAGCAGCAAGGAGGGCACAACTAATGAAAAACTGTTTTTT. This sequence encodes CASSKEGTTNEKLFF.

This sequence joins TRBV3-1 (or the pseudogene TRBV3-2) and TRBJ1-2; TRBD1 matches 11 bases. J was trimmed by 3 bases and V by 5 bases; bases with no gene match: 8. The CDR3 length is 16 residues. Germline lookup yields CDR1 LGHDT and CDR2 YNNKEL (reference sequence). CDR3 protein: CASSTRTGGADYGYTF. The CDR3, as DNA: TGTGCCAGCAGCACCCGGACAGGGGGCGCGGACTATGGCTACACCTTC.

The chain links TRBV19 to TRBJ1-5; D perhaps matches TRBD1 (5 bases). Trimming pared 3 bases from V and 7 bases from J, leaving 10 bases between. The germline V gene encodes CDR1 LNHDA and CDR2 SQIVND (reference sequence). The CDR3 sequence is 13 residues long. This CDR3 is CASSIERGQPQHF. The CDR3 nucleotides are TGTGCCAGTAGTATTGAGCGGGGGCAGCCCCAGCATTTT.

The rearrangement uses TRBV4-2 and TRBJ2-7, with D unresolved. The CDR3 totals 15 residues. V was cut by 1 base and J by 0 bases, with 10 bases left in between. Germline assignment: CDR1 LGHNA and CDR2 YNFKEQ. For the CDR3, the DNA is TGTGCCAGCAGCCAAGGGTTGCGGAGCTCCTACGAGCAGTACTTC. This codes for CASSQGLRSSYEQYF.

This clone was detected only once. The chain carries TRBV5-1 and TRBJ1-1; 9 positions match TRBD1. This CDR3 is built from 14 residues. The trim removed 2 bases at V and 4 bases at J, leaving 3 bases unmatched. CDR1 is SGHRS, CDR2 YFSETQ, per germline. This CDR3 is CASSFQDRGTEAFF. CDR3 in DNA: TGCGCCAGCAGCTTCCAGGACAGGGGCACTGAAGCTTTCTTT.

This chain joins TRBV5-1 and TRBJ1-1, with D perhaps TRBD1 (5 bases). The V end lost 0 bases, the J end lost 2 bases, and 11 bases lay between the germline ends. This CDR3 comprises 15 residues. CDR1 and CDR2 (germline): SGHRS, YFSETQ. The CDR3 DNA sequence: TGCGCCAGCAGCTTGGCGGGGGGATATAACACTGAAGCTTTCTTT. Encoded protein: CASSLAGGYNTEAFF.

This clone was detected once. This chain links TRBV9 with TRBJ1-2; TRBD1 matches 8 bases. V shed 4 bases and J 7 bases; nucleotides not matched to a gene: 6. Germline CDR1 reads SGDLS; CDR2 reads YYNGEE. The CDR3 has 13 amino acids. CDR3 DNA: TGTGCCAGCAGCTCAGGGGGCTACGTTGGCTACACCTTC. It yields the protein CASSSGGYVGYTF.

The V and J genes are TRBV19 and TRBJ2-5, with 7 bases matching TRBD1. The V and J ends lost 5 bases and 5 bases, in that order; junction bases with no gene match: 8. This CDR3 has 14 amino acids. The germline CDR1 and CDR2 sequences are LNHDA and SQIVND (reference sequence). The CDR3 sequence is CASSETGRRETQYF. The CDR3 coding sequence is TGTGCCAGTAGTGAGACAGGGCGCAGGGAGACCCAGTACTTC.

V gene TRBV24-1 combines with J gene TRBJ2-5, with 8 bases fitting TRBD2. The CDR3 runs 15 residues. CDR1 and CDR2 from the germline V gene are KGHDR and SFDVKD. V shed 3 bases, J shed 4 bases, and the junction held 6 bases outside the gene matches. The CDR3 spells CATSDEIGGGETQYF. The CDR3 nucleotides read TGTGCCACCAGTGATGAAATCGGGGGGGGAGAGACCCAGTACTTC.

The CDR3 region is CASSYDRGNQPQHF. CDR3 coding DNA: TGTGCCAGCAGTTATGACAGGGGAAATCAGCCCCAGCATTTT. This chain connects TRBV6-5 to TRBJ1-5, with 8 nucleotides matching TRBD1. The CDR3 is 14 residues long. The J segment lost 4 bases and the V segment lost 3 bases, leaving 2 bases of the junction unmatched. CDR1 is MNHEY and CDR2 is SVGAGI in the germline V gene.

The chain joins TRBV18 to TRBJ2-5, with TRBD2 matching over 8 bases. J lost 5 bases, V lost 4 bases, and 12 bases had no gene match. This CDR3 comprises 16 residues. The germline V gene encodes CDR1 KGHSH and CDR2 LQKENI. Here the CDR3 reads CASSRDPGLARETQYF. The CDR3 nucleotides are TGTGCCAGCTCACGGGACCCCGGACTAGCCCGGGAGACCCAGTACTTC. Filled out from reference TRBV18 and TRBJ2-5, the complete variable domain reads NAGVMQNPRHLVRRRGQEARLRCSPMKGHSHVYWYRQLPEEGLKFMVYLQKENIIDESGMPKERFSAEFPKEGPSILRIQQVVRGDSAAYFCASSRDPGLARETQYFGPGTRLLVL.

The chain has TRBV19 and TRBJ1-3; 9 nucleotides align to TRBD1. The germline CDR1 and CDR2 sequences are LNHDA and SQIVND (reference sequence). The CDR3 is made up of 17 amino acids. V dropped 6 bases and J dropped 4; count of bases not matched to a gene: 13. DNA for the CDR3: TGTGCCAGTAGCCTTGACAGGGGGGATCTCCACGGAAACACCATATATTTT. Amino acid sequence: CASSLDRGDLHGNTIYF.

The chain couples TRBV11-2 to TRBJ2-3, with D perhaps TRBD1 (6 bases). Per the germline V gene, CDR1 is SGHAT and CDR2 is FQNNGV. This CDR3 region has 16 residues. The V end was cut by 1 base, the J end by 3 bases, with 14 bases between. The CDR3 is CASSLVWYRATDTQYF. CDR3 sequence (DNA): TGTGCCAGCAGCTTAGTGTGGTACAGGGCAACAGATACGCAGTATTTT.